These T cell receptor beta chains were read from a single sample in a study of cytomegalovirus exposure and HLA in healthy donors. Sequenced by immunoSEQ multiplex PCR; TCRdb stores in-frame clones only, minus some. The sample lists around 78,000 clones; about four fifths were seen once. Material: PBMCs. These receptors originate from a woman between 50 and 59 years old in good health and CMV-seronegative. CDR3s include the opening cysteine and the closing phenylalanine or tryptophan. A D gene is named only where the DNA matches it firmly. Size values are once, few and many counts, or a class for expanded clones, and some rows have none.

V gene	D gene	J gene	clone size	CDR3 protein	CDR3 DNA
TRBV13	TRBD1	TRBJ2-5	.	CASSSDRRQETQYF	TGTGCCAGCAGTTCGGACAGGCGCCAAGAGACCCAGTACTTC
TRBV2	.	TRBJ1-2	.	CASTNRAWDYGYTF	TGTGCCAGCACAAACAGGGCTTGGGACTATGGCTACACCTTC
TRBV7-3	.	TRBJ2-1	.	CASSSQGGYNEQFF	TGTGCCAGCAGCTCCCAGGGGGGCTACAATGAGCAGTTCTTC
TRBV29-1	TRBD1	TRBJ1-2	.	CSVLGIGTGGIFGGYTF	TGCAGCGTTTTGGGAATAGGGACAGGGGGTATTTTTGGTGGCTACACCTTC
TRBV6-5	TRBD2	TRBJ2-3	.	CASRRTSGSTDTQYF	TGTGCCAGCAGAAGGACTAGCGGGAGCACAGATACGCAGTATTTT
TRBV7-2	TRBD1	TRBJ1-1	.	CASSRTGGNTEAFF	TGTGCCAGCAGCCGGACAGGGGGAAACACTGAAGCTTTCTTT
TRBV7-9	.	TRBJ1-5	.	CASSLNSAVQPQHF	TGTGCCAGCAGCTTAAACAGTGCCGTACAGCCCCAGCATTTT
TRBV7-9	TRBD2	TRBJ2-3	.	CASSEGLAADTQYF	TGTGCCAGCAGCGAAGGACTAGCGGCAGATACGCAGTATTTT
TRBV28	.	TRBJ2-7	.	CASSPSSYEQYF	TGTGCCAGCAGTCCCAGCTCCTACGAGCAGTACTTC
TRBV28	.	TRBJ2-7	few	CASSLNRETYEQYF	TGTGCCAGCAGTTTGAATAGGGAGACCTACGAGCAGTACTTC